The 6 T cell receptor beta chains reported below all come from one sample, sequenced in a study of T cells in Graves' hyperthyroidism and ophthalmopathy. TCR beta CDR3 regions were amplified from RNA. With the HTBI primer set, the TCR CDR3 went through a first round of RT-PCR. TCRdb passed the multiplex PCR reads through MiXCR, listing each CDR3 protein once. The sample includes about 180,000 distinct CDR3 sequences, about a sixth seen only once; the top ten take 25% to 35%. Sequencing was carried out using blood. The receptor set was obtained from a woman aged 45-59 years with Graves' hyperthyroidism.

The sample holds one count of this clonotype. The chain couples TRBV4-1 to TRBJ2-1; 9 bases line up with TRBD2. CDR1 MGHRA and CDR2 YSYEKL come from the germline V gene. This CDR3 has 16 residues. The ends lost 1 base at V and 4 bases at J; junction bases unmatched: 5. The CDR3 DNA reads TGCGCCAGCAGCCAAGGGGCTAGCGGGGAGTACAATGAGCAGTTCTTC. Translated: CASSQGASGEYNEQFF.

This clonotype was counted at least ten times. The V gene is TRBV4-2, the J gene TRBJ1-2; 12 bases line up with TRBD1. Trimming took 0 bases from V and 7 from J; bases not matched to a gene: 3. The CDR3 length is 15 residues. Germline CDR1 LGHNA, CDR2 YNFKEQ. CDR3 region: CASSQEGQGARGYTF. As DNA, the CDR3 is TGTGCCAGCAGCCAAGAGGGACAGGGGGCGCGTGGCTACACCTTC.

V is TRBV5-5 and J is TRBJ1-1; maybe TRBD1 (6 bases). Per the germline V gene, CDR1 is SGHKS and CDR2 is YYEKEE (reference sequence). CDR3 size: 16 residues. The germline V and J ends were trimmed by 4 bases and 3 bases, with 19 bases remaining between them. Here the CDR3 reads CASSQGTHRGDTEAFF. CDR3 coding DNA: TGTGCCAGCAGCCAAGGGACACACCGAGGGGACACTGAAGCTTTCTTT.

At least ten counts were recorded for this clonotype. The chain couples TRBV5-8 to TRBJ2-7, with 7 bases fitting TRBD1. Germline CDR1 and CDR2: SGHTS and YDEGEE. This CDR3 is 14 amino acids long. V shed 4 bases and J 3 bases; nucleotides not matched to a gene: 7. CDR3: CASSQGQLFYEQYF. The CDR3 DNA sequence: TGTGCCAGCAGCCAGGGACAGCTGTTCTACGAGCAGTACTTC.

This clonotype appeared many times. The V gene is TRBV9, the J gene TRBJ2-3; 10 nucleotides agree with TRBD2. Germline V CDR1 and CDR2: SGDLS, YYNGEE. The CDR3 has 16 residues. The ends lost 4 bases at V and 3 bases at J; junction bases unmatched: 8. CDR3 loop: CASSPRTSGVTDTQYF. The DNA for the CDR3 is TGTGCCAGCAGCCCGAGGACTAGCGGAGTTACAGATACGCAGTATTTT.

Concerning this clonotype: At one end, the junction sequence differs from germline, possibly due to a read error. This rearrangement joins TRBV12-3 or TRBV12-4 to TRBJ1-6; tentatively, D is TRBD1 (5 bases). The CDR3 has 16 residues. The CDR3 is CASTLTGRSHNSPLHF. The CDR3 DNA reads TGTGCCAGCACCCTAACAGGACGCTCCCATAATTCACCCCTCCATTTT.